A single sample is the source of the 4 T cell receptor beta chains below, sequenced in a study of regulatory T cells in long-lasting Graves disease. The time point: newly diagnosed GD, antithyroid drugs for less than 3 months. Scientists built the TCR library using RNA that was extracted from PBMCs. Arm-PCR of CDR3 regions and iRepertoire HTBI primers were used to build TCR beta libraries. TCRdb ran MiXCR on the multiplex PCR reads and lists one entry per CDR3 protein. The sample lists some 460,000 distinct CDR3 sequences, 15% to 20% occurring once. The data were also submitted as part of a second study, on T cells in Graves' hyperthyroidism and ophthalmopathy.

The sample in question was peripheral blood mononuclear cells (PBMCs), obtained at new diagnosis, from a patient treated with antithyroid drugs. These receptors all stem from a man in his forties with Graves disease.

This clonotype was seen many times. The chain joins TRBV12-3 or TRBV12-4 to TRBJ2-3; either TRBD1 or TRBD2 may supply D (6 bases each). CDR3 size: 14 residues. Trimming took 5 bases from V and 2 from J, leaving 11 bases between them. The CDR3 loop is CASSEGGTTDTQYF. For the CDR3, the DNA is TGTGCCAGCAGTGAGGGGGGTACCACAGATACGCAGTATTTT.

This clonotype occurred many times. The V and J genes are TRBV28 and TRBJ2-7; D unclear. The CDR3 totals 13 residues. Germline CDR1 MDHEN, CDR2 SYDVKM. The germline V and J ends were trimmed by 5 bases and 4 bases, with 12 bases remaining between them. The CDR3 spells CASSIKGRYEQYF. Written as DNA, the CDR3 is TGTGCCAGCAGTATTAAGGGCAGGTACGAGCAGTACTTC.

This clonotype was picked up one time. This sequence joins TRBV11-2 and TRBJ2-1; 13 bases agree with TRBD2. The CDR3 totals 17 residues. The germline V gene encodes CDR1 SGHAT and CDR2 FQNNGV. Trimming took 3 bases from V and 5 from J; bases not matched to a gene: 7. CDR3 sequence reads: CASSLGTSGRVNNEQFF. The DNA for the CDR3 is TGTGCCAGCAGCTTGGGTACTAGCGGGAGGGTCAACAATGAGCAGTTCTTC.

The chain carries TRBV28 and TRBJ2-7; 8 bases agree with TRBD2. V was pared by 2 bases and J by 1 base, with 10 bases of the junction left unmatched. Per germline, CDR1 MDHEN and CDR2 SYDVKM. The CDR3 is 17 residues long. CDR3 in amino acids: CASSLPSSGHNSYEQYF. The CDR3 DNA follows: TGTGCCAGCAGTTTACCGTCTAGCGGGCATAATTCCTACGAGCAGTACTTC.